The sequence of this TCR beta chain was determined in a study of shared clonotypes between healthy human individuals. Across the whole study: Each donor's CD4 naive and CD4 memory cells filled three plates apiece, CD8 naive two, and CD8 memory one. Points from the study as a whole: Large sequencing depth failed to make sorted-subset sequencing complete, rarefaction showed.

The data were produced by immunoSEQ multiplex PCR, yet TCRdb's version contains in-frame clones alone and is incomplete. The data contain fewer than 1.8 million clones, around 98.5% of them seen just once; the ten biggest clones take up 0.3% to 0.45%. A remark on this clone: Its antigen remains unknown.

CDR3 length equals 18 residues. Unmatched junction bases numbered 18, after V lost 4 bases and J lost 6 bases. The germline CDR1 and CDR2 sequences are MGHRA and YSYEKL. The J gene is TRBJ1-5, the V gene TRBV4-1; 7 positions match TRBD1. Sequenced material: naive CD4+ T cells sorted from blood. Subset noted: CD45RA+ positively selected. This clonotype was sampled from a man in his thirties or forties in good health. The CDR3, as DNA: TGCGCCAGCAGCCCACAGCCGGGACAGAGTTGGTTAATTCAGCCCCAGCATTTT. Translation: CASSPQPGQSWLIQPQHF.